The following is a T cell receptor (beta chain) sequence with its context. A CD45RA-negative memory subset and a CD45RA+ naive subset were separated from the CD4+ cells. Sorted-subset replicate PCRs used around 200 ng of genomic DNA. This amount corresponded to approximately 30,000 T cell genomes. Here immunoSEQ multiplex PCR was the method, and the copy in TCRdb shows in-frame clones only, minus some. The table shows approximately 740,000 clones, with about 74% occurring only once. The CDR3 contains 15 residues. Germline V gene lookup returns CDR1 SNHLY and CDR2 FYNNEI. The V and J ends lost 7 bases and 4 bases, in that order; junction bases with no gene match: 11. This sample was included in a study of shared clonotypes between healthy human individuals. In the study overall: Ranging from 18 to 49 in age, donors were two women and three men.

Sequencing was carried out using memory CD4+ T cells sorted from blood. Subset in this sample: CD45RA-negative fraction. This TCR was recovered from a woman in her 30s in good health. The gene calls are TRBV2 and TRBJ1-2; 8 nucleotides align to TRBD1. CDR3 sequence: CASTGGRGPGYGYTF. The CDR3 coding sequence is TGTGCCAGCACTGGGGGCAGGGGGCCGGGCTATGGCTACACCTTC.